Listed below are T cell receptor beta chains from one sample, sequenced in a study of T cell repertoires in cytomegalovirus infection. TCRdb reprocessed the reads via MiXCR and lists one record per CDR3 protein. The sample has some 390,000 distinct CDR3 sequences, around a sixth seen once. Material: PBMCs. These receptors all stem from a human donor in good health (CMV status not recorded). Some clones in this sample may be carry-over from other donors' samples. Both conserved end residues are part of each CDR3. The order of the fields is V gene, J gene, CDR3 length, D gene, CDR3 protein. D genes are given only for firm matches.

>TRBV30|TRBJ2-6|16|NA
CAWSRGITSGANVLTF
>TRBV6-5|TRBJ2-2|15|TRBD1
CASSGQGTRAGELFF
>TRBV10-3|TRBJ2-1|15|TRBD2
CAISERGLTYNEQFF
>TRBV5-1|TRBJ1-4|14|TRBD1
CASSFGTGDEKLFF
>TRBV18|TRBJ1-2|15|NA
CASSPRRGTNYGYTF
>TRBV12-3/TRBV12-4|TRBJ2-7|12|NA
CASSSTYGEQYF
>TRBV4-1|TRBJ2-1|16|NA
CASSPQRGGSYNEQFF
>TRBV28|TRBJ1-1|14|TRBD1
CASSFQGERTEAFF
>TRBV15|TRBJ2-3|15|TRBD2
CATSRGGNSADTQYF
>TRBV20-1|TRBJ1-1|20|NA
CSARDYRTALPREMNTEAFF
>TRBV11-2|TRBJ2-3|15|TRBD2
CASSWSSGGLDTQYF
>TRBV7-9|TRBJ1-1|11|NA
CASSLEYEAFF
>TRBV7-2|TRBJ1-3|12|NA
CASSLVVDTIYF
>TRBV6-5|TRBJ2-2|13|NA
CASSYSSTGELFF
>TRBV6-5|TRBJ1-1|11|NA
CASLWGTEAFF
>TRBV7-2|TRBJ1-5|14|NA
CASSLNWGNQPQHF
>TRBV12-3/TRBV12-4|TRBJ2-2|15|NA
CASSLTSGGAGELFF
>TRBV15|TRBJ1-2|16|NA
CATSGGRGIANYGYTF
>TRBV12-3/TRBV12-4|TRBJ1-5|15|TRBD1
CASSGGTGNNQPQHF
>TRBV2|TRBJ2-1|15|NA
CASQSGESSYNEQFF
>TRBV7-2|TRBJ1-1|15|NA
CASSPSGILNTEAFF
>TRBV7-8|TRBJ2-1|14|NA
CASSADYNLNEQFF
>TRBV27|TRBJ1-2|16|NA
CASSLFGGTQKAPYTF
>TRBV12-3/TRBV12-4|TRBJ2-2|14|NA
CASRPGRDTGELFF
>TRBV10-3|TRBJ2-3|15|TRBD1
CAILAGQGALDTQYF
>TRBV28|TRBJ1-1|15|NA
CASSLVWQDGTEAFF
>TRBV7-9|TRBJ2-1|14|NA
CASTPRLEYNEQFF
>TRBV12-3/TRBV12-4|TRBJ2-3|16|TRBD2
CASSLTSGWDTDTQYF
>TRBV2|TRBJ2-3|16|TRBD1
CASSEILRGRKGTQYF
>TRBV7-2|TRBJ1-5|13|NA
CASSRSWNQPQHF
>TRBV4-3|TRBJ1-2|14|TRBD1
CASSQVERGPGYTF
>TRBV7-6|TRBJ2-3|13|NA
CASSFEAADTQYF
>TRBV12-3/TRBV12-4|TRBJ2-1|11|NA
CASRHSRAQFF
>TRBV5-1|TRBJ2-5|16|TRBD2
CASSPNPTSGAETQYF
>TRBV4-1|TRBJ2-1|18|TRBD2
CASSQGGSGSGGYNEQFF
>TRBV5-1|TRBJ2-5|15|TRBD2
CASSLREGLGETQYF
>TRBV7-9|TRBJ1-1|14|NA
CASSAGAVNTEAFF
>TRBV5-1|TRBJ1-2|14|NA
CASSLEAGNHGYTF
>TRBV4-1|TRBJ2-2|14|NA
CASSQDQPLGELFF
>TRBV5-6|TRBJ2-7|16|TRBD2
CASSLITSGSGNEQYF
>TRBV7-8|TRBJ1-2|14|NA
CASSQDSRTYGYTF
>TRBV18|TRBJ2-1|15|TRBD2
CASSPPAGAYNEQFF